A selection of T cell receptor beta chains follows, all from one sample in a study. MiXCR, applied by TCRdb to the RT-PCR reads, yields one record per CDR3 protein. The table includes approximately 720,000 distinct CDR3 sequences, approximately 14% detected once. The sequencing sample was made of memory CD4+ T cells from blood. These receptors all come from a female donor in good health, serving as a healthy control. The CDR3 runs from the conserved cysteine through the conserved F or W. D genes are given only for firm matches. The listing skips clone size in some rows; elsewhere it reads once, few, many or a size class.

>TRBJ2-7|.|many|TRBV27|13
TGTGCCAGCAGTGCGGACGGGCTCCGGAAGCAGTACTTC
CASSADGLRKQYF
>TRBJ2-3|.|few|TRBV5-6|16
TGTGCCAGCAGCACCGGGGGACAGCCGGGGACAGATACGCAGTATTTT
CASSTGGQPGTDTQYF
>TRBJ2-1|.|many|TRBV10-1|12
TGCGCCAGCGGAACCTCCTACAATGAGCAGTTCTTC
CASGTSYNEQFF
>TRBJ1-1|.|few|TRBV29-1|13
TGCAGCGTTGAGGGTAGGTTAGGCACTGAAGCTTTCTTT
CSVEGRLGTEAFF
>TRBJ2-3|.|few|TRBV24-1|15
TGTGCCACCAGTGATTTCAGAGTTAGCACAGATACGCAGTATTTT
CATSDFRVSTDTQYF
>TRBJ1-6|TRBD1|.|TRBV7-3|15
TGTGCCAGCAGCATTACAGGGGCCCTCAGTTCACCCCTCCACTTT
CASSITGALSSPLHF
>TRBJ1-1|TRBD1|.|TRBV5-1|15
TGCGCCAGCGCTGAGCTAACACAGGGGGCAAATGAAGCTTTCTTT
CASAELTQGANEAFF
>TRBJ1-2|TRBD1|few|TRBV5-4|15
TGTGCCAGCAGCCAATCTTCGACAGGGCCGAACGACTACACCTTC
CASSQSSTGPNDYTF
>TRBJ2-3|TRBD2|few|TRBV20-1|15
TGCAGTGGTAGGACTAGCGGGAGGGCTACAGATACGCAGTATTTT
CSGRTSGRATDTQYF
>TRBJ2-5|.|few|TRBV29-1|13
TGCAGCGTTGAGAGAAGGCTAGAGGAGACCCAGTACTTC
CSVERRLEETQYF
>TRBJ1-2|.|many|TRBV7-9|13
TGTGCCAGCAGCTTGGGGGACGGCTATGGCTACACCTTC
CASSLGDGYGYTF
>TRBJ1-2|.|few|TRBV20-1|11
TGCAGTGCTAACAGGGCCAATGGCTACACCTTC
CSANRANGYTF
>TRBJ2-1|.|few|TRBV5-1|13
TGCGCCAGCAGCCCCCTCGCCGGTAATGAGCAGTTCTTC
CASSPLAGNEQFF
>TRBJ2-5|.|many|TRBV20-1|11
TGCAGCGCGGAAGGGGGGGAGACCCAGTACTTC
CSAEGGETQYF
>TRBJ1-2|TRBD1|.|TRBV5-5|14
TGTGTCAGCAGCCGTACAGGGGGCGACTATGGCTACACCTTC
CVSSRTGGDYGYTF
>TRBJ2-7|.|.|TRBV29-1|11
TGCAGCGTTTCCGGGATTGGCGAGCAGTACTTC
CSVSGIGEQYF
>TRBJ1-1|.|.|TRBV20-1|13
TGCAGTGCTAGCGTGGCCGTTAACACTGAAGCTTTCTTT
CSASVAVNTEAFF
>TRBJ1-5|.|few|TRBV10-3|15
TGTGCCATCAGTGAGTCGACAGGTTTCAATCAGCCCCAGCATTTT
CAISESTGFNQPQHF
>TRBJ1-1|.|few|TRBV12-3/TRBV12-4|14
TGTGCCAGCAGTTCATCACGGTCGGGCGCTGAAGCTTTCTTT
CASSSSRSGAEAFF
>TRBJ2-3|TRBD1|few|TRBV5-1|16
TGCGCCAGCAGCCCGGAAGGGACAGGGGTAAAGCATACGCAGTATTTT
CASSPEGTGVKHTQYF
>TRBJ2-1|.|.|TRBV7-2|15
TGTGCCAGCAGCTTAAGGTCAGGGCTCTACAATGAGCAGTTCTTC
CASSLRSGLYNEQFF
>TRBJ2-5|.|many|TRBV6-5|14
TGTGCCAGCAGTTCCGCGGATTATAGAGAGACCCAGTACTTC
CASSSADYRETQYF
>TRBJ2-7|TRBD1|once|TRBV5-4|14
TGTGCCAGCAGCGTACAGGGGAATAGACACGAGCAGTACTTC
CASSVQGNRHEQYF
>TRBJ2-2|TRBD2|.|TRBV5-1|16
TGCGCCAGCAGCCTAGGACTAGCACCGAACACCGGGGAGCTGTTTTTT
CASSLGLAPNTGELFF
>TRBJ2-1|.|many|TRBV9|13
TGTGCCAGCAGCGTGGGTGTTTACAATGAGCAGTTCTTC
CASSVGVYNEQFF
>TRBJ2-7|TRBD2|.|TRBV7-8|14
TGTGCCAGCAGCATTACTAGCGGAGCCTACGAGCAGTACTTC
CASSITSGAYEQYF
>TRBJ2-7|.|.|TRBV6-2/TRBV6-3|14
TGTGCCAGCAGTTATCAGGGGTACTCCTACGAGCAGTACTTC
CASSYQGYSYEQYF
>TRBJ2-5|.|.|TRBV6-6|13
TGTGCCAGCAGTTATAGGAGGCAAGAGACCCAGTACTTC
CASSYRRQETQYF
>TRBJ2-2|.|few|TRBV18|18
TGTGCCAGCTCACCATACGCCGGGAGAGAAGTCCCAGGAACCGAGCTGTTTTTT
CASSPYAGREVPGTELFF
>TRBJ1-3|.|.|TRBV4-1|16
TGCGCCAGCAGCCAAGAACCCATGAGGTCTGGAAACACCATATATTTT
CASSQEPMRSGNTIYF
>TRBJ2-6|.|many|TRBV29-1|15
TGCAGCGTTGAAGATCAAGGGTCTGGGGCCAACGTCCTGACTTTC
CSVEDQGSGANVLTF
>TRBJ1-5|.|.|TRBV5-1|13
TGCGCCAGCAGCTTGACTGGCCAACAGCCCCAGCATTTT
CASSLTGQQPQHF
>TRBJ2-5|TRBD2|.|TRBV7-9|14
TGTGCCAGCAGCTCTAAACTAGCGGAAGAGACCCAGTACTTC
CASSSKLAEETQYF
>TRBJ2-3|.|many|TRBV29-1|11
TGCAGCTCAGGACACGCAGATACGCAGTATTTT
CSSGHADTQYF
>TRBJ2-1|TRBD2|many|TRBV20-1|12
TGCAGTGCCGATAGCGGGGAGGATGAGCAGTTCTTC
CSADSGEDEQFF
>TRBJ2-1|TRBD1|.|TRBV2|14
TGTGCCACACAGGGGTTCGTGGTTTACAATGAGCAGTTCTTC
CATQGFVVYNEQFF
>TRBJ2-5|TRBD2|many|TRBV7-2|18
TGTGCCAGCAGCTTGGGGACTAGCGGGAGTATTGTGCGAGAGACCCAGTACTTC
CASSLGTSGSIVRETQYF
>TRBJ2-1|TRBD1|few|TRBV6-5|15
TGTGCCAGCAGAGCGACAGGGGGGTCCTACAATGAGCAGTTCTTC
CASRATGGSYNEQFF
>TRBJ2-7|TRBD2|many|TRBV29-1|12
TGCAGCGGGGGGACTAGCGGCTACGAGCAGTACTTC
CSGGTSGYEQYF
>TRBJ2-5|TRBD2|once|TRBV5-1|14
TGCGCCAGCAGCACGGGACTAAATCAAGAGACCCAGTACTTC
CASSTGLNQETQYF